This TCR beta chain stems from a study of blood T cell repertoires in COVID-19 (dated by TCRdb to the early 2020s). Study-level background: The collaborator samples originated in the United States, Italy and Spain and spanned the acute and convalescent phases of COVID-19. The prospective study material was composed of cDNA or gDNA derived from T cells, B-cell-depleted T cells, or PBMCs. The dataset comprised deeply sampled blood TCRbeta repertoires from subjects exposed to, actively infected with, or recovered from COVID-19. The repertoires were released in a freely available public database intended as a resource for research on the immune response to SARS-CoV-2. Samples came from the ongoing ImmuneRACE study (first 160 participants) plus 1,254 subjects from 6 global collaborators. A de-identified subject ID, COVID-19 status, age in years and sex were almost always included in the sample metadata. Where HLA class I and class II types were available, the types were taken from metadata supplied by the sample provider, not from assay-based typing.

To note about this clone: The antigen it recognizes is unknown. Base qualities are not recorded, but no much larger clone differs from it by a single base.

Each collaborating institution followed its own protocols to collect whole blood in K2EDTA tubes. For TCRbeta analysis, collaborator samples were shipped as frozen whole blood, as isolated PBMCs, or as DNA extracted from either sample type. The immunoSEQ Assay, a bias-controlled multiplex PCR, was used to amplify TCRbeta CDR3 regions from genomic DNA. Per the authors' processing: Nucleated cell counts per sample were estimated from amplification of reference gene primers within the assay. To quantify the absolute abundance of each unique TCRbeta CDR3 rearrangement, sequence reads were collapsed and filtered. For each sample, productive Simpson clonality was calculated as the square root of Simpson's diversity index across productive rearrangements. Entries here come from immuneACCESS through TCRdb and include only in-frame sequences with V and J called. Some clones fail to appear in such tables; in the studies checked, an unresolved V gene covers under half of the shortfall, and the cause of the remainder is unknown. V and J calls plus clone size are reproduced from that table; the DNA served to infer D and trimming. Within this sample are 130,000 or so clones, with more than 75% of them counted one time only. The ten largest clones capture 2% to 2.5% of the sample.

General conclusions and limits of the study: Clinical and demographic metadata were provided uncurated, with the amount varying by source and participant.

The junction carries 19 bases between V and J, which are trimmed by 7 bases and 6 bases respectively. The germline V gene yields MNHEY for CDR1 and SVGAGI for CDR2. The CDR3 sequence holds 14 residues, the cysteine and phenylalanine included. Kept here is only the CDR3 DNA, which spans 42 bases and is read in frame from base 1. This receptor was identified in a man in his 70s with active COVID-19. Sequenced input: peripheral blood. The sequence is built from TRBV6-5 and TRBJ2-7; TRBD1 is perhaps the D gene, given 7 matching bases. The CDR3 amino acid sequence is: CASIPGDSLGEQYF. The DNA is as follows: TGTGCCAGCATCCCGGGGGACAGTTTAGGCGAGCAGTACTTC.